This TCR beta chain was observed in a study of blood T cell repertoires in COVID-19. Study as a whole: The cDNA or gDNA used as material had been derived from T cells, B-cell-depleted T cells, or PBMCs.

The CDR3 runs to 14 residues. V was trimmed by 5 bases and J by 3 bases, leaving 14 bases between them. Germline-derived CDR1 and CDR2 are LNHDA and SQIVND (reference sequence). This clone showed up just once. Authors' methods: Amplified reference gene primers provided the basis for estimating nucleated cell counts. Sequencing used immunoSEQ multiplex PCR; TCRdb keeps in-frame clones, though not all of them. V and J calls and clone size are copied from that table; D and trimming were computed from the DNA. This repertoire shows roughly 80,000 clones, almost 85% found once; its top ten account for approximately 12%.

The sequenced sample consisted of peripheral blood. The TCR comes from a man older than 75 with acute or convalescent COVID-19. The chain joins TRBV19 to TRBJ2-7; perhaps TRBD1 as D (5 bases). The CDR3 is CASSPDQRGYEQYF. In nucleotides, the CDR3 is TGTGCCAGTAGTCCGGACCAAAGGGGCTACGAGCAGTACTTC.